Each of the 6 T cell receptor beta chains below was sequenced from the same sample in a study of blood T cell repertoires in COVID-19. Sequencing used immunoSEQ multiplex PCR; TCRdb keeps in-frame clones, though not all of them. The sample has under 250,000 clones; 80% to 85% are singletons. The sample taken for sequencing was peripheral blood. Source of these receptors: a woman aged 30 to 39 who had recovered from COVID-19.

The chain recombines TRBV5-4 with TRBJ1-3; D is unresolved. The CDR3 is 14 amino acids. Per the germline V gene, CDR1 is SGHNT and CDR2 is YYREEE (reference sequence). V lost 1 base to trimming and J lost 0 bases, with 5 bases between them. The chain's CDR3 is CASSLRDSGNTIYF. The DNA for the CDR3 is TGTGCCAGCAGCTTGCGGGACTCTGGAAACACCATATATTTT.

The chain joins TRBV7-2 to TRBJ2-7; TRBD2 is a possible D gene (5 bases). Germline V lookup: CDR1 SGHTA, CDR2 FQGNSA. Trimming stripped 0 bases from V and 3 bases from J, with 9 bases between. This CDR3 region has 14 residues. The CDR3 DNA reads TGTGCCAGCAGCTTAGCCGGACTCTTCTACGAGCAGTACTTC. As protein: CASSLAGLFYEQYF.

There are a few counts of this clone. The chain employs TRBV7-9 and TRBJ1-2; the D gene is possibly TRBD1 (6 bases). The length of the CDR3 is 13 residues. V gave up 1 base and J gave up 3 bases, with 6 bases separating them. Germline CDR1 and CDR2: SEHNR and FQNEAQ (reference sequence). The CDR3 DNA follows: TGTGCCAGCAGCTTAGGACAGGACTATGGCTACACCTTC. Translation: CASSLGQDYGYTF.

This clone was seen a single time. The chain joins TRBV6-5 to TRBJ1-5; D not certain. V was clipped by 5 bases and J by 11 bases, with 16 bases between them. CDR1 is MNHEY and CDR2 is SVGAGI in the germline V gene. The CDR3 is made up of 13 amino acids. In DNA, the CDR3 is TGTGCCAGCAGTCGGACTCCCGCCATGGCCCAGCATTTT. This translates into CASSRTPAMAQHF.

The V gene is TRBV24-1, the J gene TRBJ2-1; 8 bases fit TRBD2. The CDR3 sequence is 14 residues long. Germline CDR1 KGHDR, CDR2 SFDVKD. V trimming: 5 bases; J trimming: 6 bases; junction bases outside the gene matches: 5. The CDR3 sequence: CATSAPGGGNEQFF. DNA of the CDR3: TGTGCCACCAGTGCTCCCGGGGGGGGCAATGAGCAGTTCTTC.

V is TRBV3-1 (or the pseudogene TRBV3-2) and J is TRBJ1-1, with unresolved D. The length of the CDR3 is 14 residues. CDR1 is LGHDT, CDR2 YNNKEL, per germline (reference sequence). The V end was cut by 2 bases, the J end by 2 bases, with 9 bases between. The CDR3 region has the DNA TGTGCCAGCAGCCAATTCTCGGGAAACACTGAAGCTTTCTTT. This encodes CASSQFSGNTEAFF.